The 23 T cell receptor beta chains presented below share a single source sample, sequenced in a study of shared clonotypes between healthy human individuals (dated by TCRdb to the early 2020s). To prepare the library, the immunoSEQ multiplex PCR assay was applied. As stored in TCRdb, this immuneACCESS dataset retains in-frame rearrangements with V and J assigned. A fraction of the clones does not appear; measured against another copy, unresolved V genes explain less than half of the discrepancy, and the remainder lacks a known reason. In this sample the table shows roughly 2,300,000 clones, 92% of which occur a single time. The top ten clonotypes cover approximately 0.4% of the sample. The sample consisted of naive CD4+ T cells from PBMCs. The sample's cell subset or site label, decoded: CD45RA+ positively selected. These receptors all come from a man between 18 and 35 years old in good health. Some clones in this sample may be carry-over from other donors' samples.

J is TRBJ2-3 and V is TRBV6-5; tentatively, D is TRBD2 (6 bases). This CDR3 is built from 14 residues. V shed 6 bases and J shed 0 bases, with 10 bases lying between them. The germline gives CDR1 MNHEY, CDR2 SVGAGI. CDR3 bases: TGTGCCAGCAGACTGGGACTTAGCACAGATACGCAGTATTTT. This translates into CASRLGLSTDTQYF.

The chain has TRBV28 and TRBJ2-7, with D tentatively TRBD1 or TRBD2 (5 bases each). Trimming cost V 5 bases and J 3 bases, with 14 bases left between them. The CDR3 is made up of 14 amino acids. Looked up from germline, CDR1 is MDHEN and CDR2 is SYDVKM. This chain's CDR3 is CASSRPVGGYEQYF. The CDR3, as DNA: TGTGCCAGCAGTCGTCCCGTTGGGGGCTACGAGCAGTACTTC.

The chain recombines TRBV28 with TRBJ2-7; 9 positions agree with TRBD2. Germline V lookup: CDR1 MDHEN, CDR2 SYDVKM. Losses at the gene ends were 8 bases for V and 3 bases for J; bases not matched to a gene: 2. The CDR3 extends over 12 amino acids. The CDR3 nucleotides are TGTGCCAGCTTGACTAGCGGCTACGAGCAGTACTTC. This translates into CASLTSGYEQYF.

The CDR3 spells CASSIVVFYEQYF. In nucleotides, the CDR3 is TGTGCCAGTAGTATAGTCGTGTTCTACGAGCAGTACTTC. The rearrangement links TRBV19 to TRBJ2-7; D gene unclear. The CDR3 sequence is 13 residues long. Germline assignment: CDR1 LNHDA and CDR2 SQIVND (reference sequence). V was pared by 1 base and J by 3 bases, with 7 bases between.

The genes are TRBV5-1 and TRBJ2-2; the D is unclear. The germline CDR1 and CDR2 sequences are SGHRS and YFSETQ. V was shortened by 6 bases and J by 1 base, with 10 bases between the two germline ends. This CDR3 is 14 amino acids long. CDR3 sequence reads: CASMVSMNTGELFF. The CDR3 coding sequence is TGCGCCAGCATGGTCTCAATGAACACCGGGGAGCTGTTTTTT. Using reference TRBV5-1 and TRBJ2-2 for the parts outside the CDR3, the full variable domain is KAGVTQTPRYLIKTRGQQVTLSCSPISGHRSVSWYQQTPGQGLQFLFEYFSETQRNKGNFPGRFSGRQFSNSRSEMNVSTLELGDSALYLCASMVSMNTGELFFGEGSRLTVL.

Comment on this clone: The same CDR3 is also encoded by other DNA sequences in this sample. This chain connects TRBV9 to TRBJ2-1, with 12 bases matching TRBD2. V lost 2 bases to trimming and J lost 0 bases; unmatched junction nucleotides: 6. This CDR3 has 18 residues. Germline-derived CDR1 and CDR2 are SGDLS and YYNGEE. The CDR3 here is CASSVGLAGRFSYNEQFF. In DNA, the CDR3 is TGTGCCAGCAGCGTTGGACTAGCGGGACGATTCTCCTACAATGAGCAGTTCTTC. Full variable domain (outside the CDR3, taken from reference TRBV9 and TRBJ2-1): DSGVTQTPKHLITATGQRVTLRCSPRSGDLSVYWYQQSLDQGLQFLIQYYNGEERAKGNILERFSAQQFPDLHSELNLSSLELGDSALYFCASSVGLAGRFSYNEQFFGPGTRLTVL.

The V and J genes are TRBV6-5 and TRBJ1-1; D not resolved. The CDR3 totals 15 residues. Per germline, CDR1 MNHEY and CDR2 SVGAGI. V was pared by 8 bases and J by 2 bases, with 18 bases between. The chain's CDR3 is CASRFWRSTNTEAFF. CDR3 in DNA: TGTGCCAGCCGGTTCTGGAGGAGCACAAACACTGAAGCTTTCTTT.

A remark on this clone: In the same sample, other DNA sequences code for this CDR3. The CDR3: CASSRDSYGYTF. The DNA for the CDR3 is TGTGCCAGCAGTAGGGACAGCTATGGCTACACCTTC. This sequence joins TRBV6-5 and TRBJ1-2; 7 bases are a match to TRBD1. CDR1 and CDR2 from the germline V gene are MNHEY and SVGAGI. The CDR3 runs 12 residues. Germline trimming cut 5 bases from V and 4 bases from J; bases unmatched to any gene: 1.

As for this clone: The same CDR3 arises from other DNA sequences in this sample as well. This chain's CDR3 is CASSWTAYNEQFF. CDR3 nucleotides: TGTGCCAGCAGCTGGACGGCCTACAATGAGCAGTTCTTC. The gene calls are TRBV7-2 and TRBJ2-1; D not resolved. V shed 4 bases and J shed 2 bases, with 6 bases lying between them. The CDR3 length is 13 residues. Germline CDR1 is SGHTA and CDR2 is FQGNSA.

The chain joins TRBV7-2 to TRBJ2-3, with unresolved D. This CDR3 has 14 residues. V was trimmed by 5 bases and J by 10 bases, leaving 19 bases between them. Per germline, CDR1 SGHTA and CDR2 FQGNSA. The CDR3 DNA reads TGTGCCAGCAGCCGCGAAAGTTTTCGTACGGCGCAGTATTTT. It translates to CASSRESFRTAQYF.

V and J are TRBV6-5 and TRBJ2-7, with 8 bases identical to TRBD1. V dropped 8 bases and J dropped 6; count of bases not matched to a gene: 12. The CDR3 sequence is 14 residues long. From germline, CDR1 is MNHEY and CDR2 SVGAGI. This chain's CDR3 is CASQGRGRSSEQYF. The CDR3 DNA is TGTGCCAGCCAGGGCAGGGGGCGGTCGTCCGAGCAGTACTTC.

In the case of this clone: Additional DNA sequences in this sample encode the identical CDR3. The chain recombines TRBV5-1 with TRBJ2-5; D remains ambiguous. The CDR3 runs to 11 residues. The V end was cut by 4 bases, the J end by 5 bases, with 6 bases between. CDR1 and CDR2 from the germline V gene are SGHRS and YFSETQ. The DNA of the CDR3 is TGCGCCAGCAGCCTCTCGGAGACCCAGTACTTC. It is translated as CASSLSETQYF.

This chain links TRBV27 with TRBJ2-7; 9 positions match TRBD2. Germline CDR1 and CDR2: MNHEY and SMNVEV (reference sequence). The CDR3 spans 14 residues. The V segment lost 9 bases and the J segment 2 bases; nucleotides outside the gene matches: 8. CDR3 coding DNA: TGTGCCAGGTTAGCGGGAGCCCCCACCTACGAGCAGTACTTC. This sequence encodes CARLAGAPTYEQYF.

V gene TRBV27 combines with J gene TRBJ2-1, with D possibly matching TRBD2 (6 bases). Germline V CDR1 and CDR2: MNHEY, SMNVEV (reference sequence). The CDR3 contains 15 residues. Trimming left V 7 bases short and J 6 bases short, with 19 bases between. The CDR3 loop is CASKIRETVGNEQFF. Written as DNA, the CDR3 is TGTGCCAGCAAGATCCGGGAGACAGTCGGCAATGAGCAGTTCTTC.

The chain employs TRBV6-5 and TRBJ2-3, with D hard to call. Germline CDR1 and CDR2: MNHEY and SVGAGI. Trimming pared 2 bases from V and 4 bases from J, leaving 7 bases between. CDR3 length equals 13 residues. In DNA form, the CDR3 reads TGTGCCAGCAGTTACCGATCCTCAGATACGCAGTATTTT. Translated: CASSYRSSDTQYF.

V gene TRBV5-4 combines with J gene TRBJ2-7; D is tentatively TRBD1 or TRBD2 (5 bases each). This CDR3 has 13 amino acids. Germline V gives CDR1 SGHNT, CDR2 YYREEE (reference sequence). V was shortened by 2 bases and J by 4 bases, with 10 bases between the two germline ends. CDR3 amino acids: CASSFQGEYEQYF. The CDR3 nucleotides are TGTGCCAGCAGCTTTCAGGGAGAATACGAGCAGTACTTC.

The V call is TRBV7-3, the J call TRBJ1-1, with D uncertain. CDR1 SGHTA and CDR2 FQGTGA come from the germline V gene. The CDR3 consists of 14 residues. V dropped 3 bases and J dropped 0 bases, with 8 bases sitting between them. CDR3 protein: CASSLVGMNTEAFF. CDR3 in DNA: TGTGCCAGCAGCTTGGTGGGAATGAACACTGAAGCTTTCTTT.

With respect to this clone: The germline gene is not matched at one end of the junction; a read error may be the cause. The chain recombines TRBV5-6 with TRBJ2-1; 13 nucleotides line up with TRBD2. Germline lookup yields CDR1 SGHDT and CDR2 YYEEEE. There are 15 residues in the CDR3. The CDR3 loop is CASTLRLAGGSEQFF. Here the CDR3 DNA reads TGTGCCAGCACCTTGAGACTAGCGGGAGGTTCTGAGCAGTTCTTC.

The chain links TRBV9 to TRBJ2-7; TRBD2 might be the D (5 bases). V was shortened by 1 base and J by 6 bases, with 17 bases between the two germline ends. The CDR3 runs 15 residues. Germline values: CDR1 SGDLS, CDR2 YYNGEE. CDR3 bases: TGTGCCAGCAGCGTATCTCCGGGGTCAAGGCGCGAGCAGTACTTC. Translated: CASSVSPGSRREQYF.

V and J are TRBV2 and TRBJ1-1; D is perhaps TRBD1 (6 bases). This CDR3 is 14 amino acids long. V lost 7 bases and J lost 0, with 12 bases in between. CDR1 and CDR2 (germline): SNHLY, FYNNEI. The CDR3 reads CASNREGVNTEAFF. The CDR3 region has the DNA TGTGCCAGCAACAGGGAAGGGGTGAACACTGAAGCTTTCTTT. Using reference TRBV2 and TRBJ1-1 for the parts outside the CDR3, the full variable domain is EPEVTQTPSHQVTQMGQEVILRCVPISNHLYFYWYRQILGQKVEFLVSFYNNEISEKSEIFDDQFSVERPDGSNFTLKIRSTKLEDSAMYFCASNREGVNTEAFFGQGTRLTVV.

V usage is TRBV7-9 and J usage is TRBJ1-6; no clear D. Germline V gene sequence: CDR1 SEHNR, CDR2 FQNEAQ (reference sequence). The CDR3 runs 16 residues. The ends were cut back, 2 bases at V and 4 bases at J, with 12 bases in the middle. CDR3 bases: TGTGCCAGCAGCTTACGGTCTAGCCCTTATAATTCACCCCTCCACTTT. It encodes CASSLRSSPYNSPLHF.

J is TRBJ2-1 and V is TRBV7-3, with 11 bases aligning to TRBD1. This CDR3 contains 15 residues. CDR1 and CDR2 (germline): SGHTA, FQGTGA. V dropped 2 bases and J dropped 6; count of bases not matched to a gene: 3. The CDR3: CASSLQGQGANEQFF. In DNA, the CDR3 is TGTGCCAGCAGCTTACAAGGACAGGGGGCCAATGAGCAGTTCTTC.

This chain joins TRBV5-6 and TRBJ1-4; D ambiguous. The germline V gene has CDR1 SGHDT and CDR2 YYEEEE. Trimming took 1 base from V and 8 from J, leaving 9 bases between them. This CDR3 region has 13 residues. The chain's CDR3 is CASSLPTTEKLFF. The CDR3 nucleotides read TGTGCCAGCAGCTTGCCCACGACCGAAAAACTGTTTTTT. The complete variable domain, with remaining parts taken from reference TRBV5-6 and TRBJ1-4, reads DAGVTQSPTHLIKTRGQQVTLRCSPKSGHDTVSWYQQALGQGPQFIFQYYEEEERQRGNFPDRFSGHQFPNYSSELNVNALLLGDSALYLCASSLPTTEKLFFGSGTQLSVL.